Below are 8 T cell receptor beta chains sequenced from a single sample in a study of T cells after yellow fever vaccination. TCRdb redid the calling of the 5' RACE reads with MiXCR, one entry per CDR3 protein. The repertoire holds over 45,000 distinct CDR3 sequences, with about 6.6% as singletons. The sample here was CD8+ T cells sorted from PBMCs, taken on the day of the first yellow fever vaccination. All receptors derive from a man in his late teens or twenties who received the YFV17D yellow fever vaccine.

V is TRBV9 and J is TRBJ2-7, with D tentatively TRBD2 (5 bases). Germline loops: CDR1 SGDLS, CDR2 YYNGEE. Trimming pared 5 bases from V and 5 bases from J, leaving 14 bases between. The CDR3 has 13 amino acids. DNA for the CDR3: TGTGCCAGCAGTGCGGGCAGTGGGGACGAGCAGTACTTC. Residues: CASSAGSGDEQYF.

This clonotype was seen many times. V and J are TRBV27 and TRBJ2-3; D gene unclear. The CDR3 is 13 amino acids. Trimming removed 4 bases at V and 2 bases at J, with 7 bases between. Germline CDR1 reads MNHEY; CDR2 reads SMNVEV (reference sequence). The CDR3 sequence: CASSWRDTDTQYF. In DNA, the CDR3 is TGTGCCAGCAGTTGGCGCGACACAGATACGCAGTATTTT.

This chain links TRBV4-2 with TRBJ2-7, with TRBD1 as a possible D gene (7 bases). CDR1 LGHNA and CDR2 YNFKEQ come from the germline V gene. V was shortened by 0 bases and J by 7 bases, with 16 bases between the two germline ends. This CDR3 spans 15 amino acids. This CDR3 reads CASSQEEGAAKEQYF. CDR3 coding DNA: TGTGCCAGCAGCCAAGAGGAGGGGGCGGCTAAGGAGCAGTACTTC.

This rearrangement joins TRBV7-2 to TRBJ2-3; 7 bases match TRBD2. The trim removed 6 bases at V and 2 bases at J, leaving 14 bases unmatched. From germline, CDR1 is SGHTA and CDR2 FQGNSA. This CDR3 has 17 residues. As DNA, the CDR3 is TGTGCCAGCAGTTACGCAACCGGCGGGGGTTACACAGATACGCAGTATTTT. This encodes CASSYATGGGYTDTQYF.

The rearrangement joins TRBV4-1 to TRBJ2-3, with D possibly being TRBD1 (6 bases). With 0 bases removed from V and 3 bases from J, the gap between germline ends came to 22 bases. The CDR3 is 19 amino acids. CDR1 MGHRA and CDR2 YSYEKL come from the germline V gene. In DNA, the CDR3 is TGCGCCAGCAGCCAAGATCCCGCCAGGGACACTCTCGATACAGATACGCAGTATTTT. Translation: CASSQDPARDTLDTDTQYF.

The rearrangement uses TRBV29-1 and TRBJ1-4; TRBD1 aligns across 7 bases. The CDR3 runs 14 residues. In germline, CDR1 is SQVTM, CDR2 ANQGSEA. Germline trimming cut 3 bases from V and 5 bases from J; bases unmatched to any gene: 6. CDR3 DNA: TGCAGCGTTGAGTGGACAGGCGAGAATGAAAAACTGTTTTTT. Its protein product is CSVEWTGENEKLFF.

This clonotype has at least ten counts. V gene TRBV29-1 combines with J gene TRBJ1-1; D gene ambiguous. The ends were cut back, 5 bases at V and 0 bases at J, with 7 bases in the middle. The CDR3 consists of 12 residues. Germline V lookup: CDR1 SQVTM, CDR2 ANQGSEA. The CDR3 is CSVTVMNTEAFF. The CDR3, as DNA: TGCAGCGTTACTGTAATGAACACTGAAGCTTTCTTT.

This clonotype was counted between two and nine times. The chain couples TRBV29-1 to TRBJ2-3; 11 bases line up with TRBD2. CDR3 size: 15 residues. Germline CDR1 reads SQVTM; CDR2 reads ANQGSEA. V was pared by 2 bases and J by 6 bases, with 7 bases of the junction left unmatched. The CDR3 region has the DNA TGCAGCGTTGAAACGGCTAGCGGGGGGTTTGATACGCAGTATTTT. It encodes CSVETASGGFDTQYF.